This T cell receptor (beta chain) was observed in a study of cytomegalovirus exposure and HLA in healthy donors. The CDR3 contains 15 residues. Trimming left V 3 bases short and J 2 bases short, with 8 bases between. Germline V gene sequence: CDR1 ENHRY, CDR2 SYGVKD. Although they were nominally healthy when sampled, donors likely had unrecorded immune exposures. The study ran its PCR with 60 Vbeta and 13 Jbeta primers. The protocol was immunoSEQ multiplex PCR, while the TCRdb copy is restricted to in-frame clones and leaves out a portion. The sample lists approximately 120,000 clones; 80% were seen once.

The J gene is TRBJ1-6, the V gene TRBV10-3, with D perhaps TRBD1 (6 bases). The TCR sequence derives from a man aged 30 to 39 in good health and CMV-seropositive. Sequenced sample: PBMCs. This CDR3 reads CAISEQGPYNSPLHF. CDR3 nucleotide sequence: TGTGCCATCAGTGAACAGGGACCCTATAATTCACCCCTCCACTTT.